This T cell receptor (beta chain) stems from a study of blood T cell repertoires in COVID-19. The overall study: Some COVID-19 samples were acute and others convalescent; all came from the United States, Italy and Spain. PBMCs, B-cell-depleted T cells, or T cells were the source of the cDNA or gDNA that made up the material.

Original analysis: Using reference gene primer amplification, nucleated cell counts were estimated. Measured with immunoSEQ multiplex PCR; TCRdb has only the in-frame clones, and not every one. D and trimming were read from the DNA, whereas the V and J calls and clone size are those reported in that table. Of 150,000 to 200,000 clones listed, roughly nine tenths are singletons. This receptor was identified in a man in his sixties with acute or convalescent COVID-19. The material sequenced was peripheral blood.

CDR3 loop: CAWNSGGAGYGYTF. In nucleotides, the CDR3 is TGTGCCTGGAATAGTGGAGGGGCAGGCTATGGCTACACCTTC. The V call is TRBV30, the J call TRBJ1-2, with D possibly being TRBD1 (5 bases). CDR1 GTSNPN and CDR2 SVGIG come from the germline V gene (reference sequence). Trimming shortened V by 4 bases and J by 4 bases, and 16 bases separated the two germline ends. The CDR3 has 14 amino acids.